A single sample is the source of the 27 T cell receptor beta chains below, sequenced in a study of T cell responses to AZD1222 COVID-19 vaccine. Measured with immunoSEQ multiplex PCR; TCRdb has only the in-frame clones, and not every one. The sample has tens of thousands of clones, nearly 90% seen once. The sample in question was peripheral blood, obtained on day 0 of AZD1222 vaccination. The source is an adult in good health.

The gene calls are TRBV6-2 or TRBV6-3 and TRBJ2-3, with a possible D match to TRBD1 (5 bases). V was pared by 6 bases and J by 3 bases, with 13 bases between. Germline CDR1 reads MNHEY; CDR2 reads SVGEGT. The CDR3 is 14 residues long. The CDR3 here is CASSRQSETDTQYF. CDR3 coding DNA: TGTGCCAGCAGCCGACAGAGCGAGACAGATACGCAGTATTTT.

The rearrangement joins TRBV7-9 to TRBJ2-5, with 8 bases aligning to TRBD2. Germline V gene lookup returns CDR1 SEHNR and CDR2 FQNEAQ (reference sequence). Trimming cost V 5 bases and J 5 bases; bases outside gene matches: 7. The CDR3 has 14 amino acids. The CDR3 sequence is CASSQGSGAETQYF. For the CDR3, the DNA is TGTGCCAGCAGCCAGGGTAGCGGGGCGGAGACCCAGTACTTC. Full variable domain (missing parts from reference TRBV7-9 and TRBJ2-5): DTGVSQNPRHKITKRGQNVTFRCDPISEHNRLYWYRQTLGQGPEFLTYFQNEAQLEKSRLLSDRFSAERPKGSFSTLEIQRTEQGDSAMYLCASSQGSGAETQYFGPGTRLLVL.

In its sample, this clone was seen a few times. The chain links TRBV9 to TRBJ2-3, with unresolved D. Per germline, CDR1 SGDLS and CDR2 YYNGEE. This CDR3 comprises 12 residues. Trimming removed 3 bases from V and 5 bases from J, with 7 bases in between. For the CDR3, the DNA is TGTGCCAGCAGCGGCTCCGGAGATACGCAGTATTTT. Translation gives CASSGSGDTQYF.

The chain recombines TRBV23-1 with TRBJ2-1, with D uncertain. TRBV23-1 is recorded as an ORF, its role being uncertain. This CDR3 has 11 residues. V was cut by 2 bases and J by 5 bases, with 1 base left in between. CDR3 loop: CASSQDNEQFF. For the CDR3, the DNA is TGCGCCAGCAGTCAAGACAATGAGCAGTTCTTC.

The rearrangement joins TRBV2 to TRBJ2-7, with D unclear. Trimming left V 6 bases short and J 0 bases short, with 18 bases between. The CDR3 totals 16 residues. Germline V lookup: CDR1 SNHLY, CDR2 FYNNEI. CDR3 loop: CASRQTLESSSYEQYF. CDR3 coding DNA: TGTGCCAGCAGACAGACCCTAGAGAGCAGCTCCTACGAGCAGTACTTC.

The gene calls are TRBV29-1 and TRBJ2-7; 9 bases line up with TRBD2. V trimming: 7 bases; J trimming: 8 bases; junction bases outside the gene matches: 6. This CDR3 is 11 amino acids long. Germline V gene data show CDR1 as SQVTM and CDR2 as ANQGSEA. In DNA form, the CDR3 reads TGCAGCGGGGGGACTAGCCTGCAGCAGTACTTC. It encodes CSGGTSLQQYF.

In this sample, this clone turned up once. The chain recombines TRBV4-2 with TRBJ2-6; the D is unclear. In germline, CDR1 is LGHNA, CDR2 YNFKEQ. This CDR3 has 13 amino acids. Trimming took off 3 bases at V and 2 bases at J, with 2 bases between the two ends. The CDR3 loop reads CASSQTGANVLTF. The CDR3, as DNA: TGTGCCAGCAGCCAGACTGGGGCCAACGTCCTGACTTTC.

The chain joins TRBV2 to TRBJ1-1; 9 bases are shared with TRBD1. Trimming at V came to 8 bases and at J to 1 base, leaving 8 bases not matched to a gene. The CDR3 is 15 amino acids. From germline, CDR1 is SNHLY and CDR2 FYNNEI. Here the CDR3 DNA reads TGTGCCAGCCAAACAGGGGGCGCCGGGAACACTGAAGCTTTCTTT. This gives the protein CASQTGGAGNTEAFF.

CDR3 coding DNA: TGTGCCAGCAACGAACTCAGAGGGCAGCGACATCAGCCCCAGCATTTT. Translation gives CASNELRGQRHQPQHF. This chain links TRBV5-6 with TRBJ1-5; no clear D gene. This CDR3 has 16 residues. Trimming cost V 6 bases and J 5 bases, with 21 bases left between them. Germline CDR1 SGHDT, CDR2 YYEEEE.

The CDR3 region is CASSLGGLAGGLQETQYF. CDR3 nucleotides: TGTGCCAGCAGCTTGGGCGGACTAGCGGGGGGGCTTCAAGAGACCCAGTACTTC. The chain combines TRBV5-8 with TRBJ2-5; 15 bases map to TRBD2. Germline-derived CDR1 and CDR2 are SGHTS and YDEGEE. CDR3 length: 18 residues. V shed 0 bases, J shed 2 bases, and the junction held 5 bases outside the gene matches.

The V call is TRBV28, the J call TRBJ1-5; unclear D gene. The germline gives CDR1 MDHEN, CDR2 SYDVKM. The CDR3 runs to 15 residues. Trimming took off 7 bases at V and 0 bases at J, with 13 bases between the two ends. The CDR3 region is CASNNWRYSNQPQHF. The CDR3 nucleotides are TGTGCCAGCAACAATTGGAGGTATAGCAATCAGCCCCAGCATTTT.

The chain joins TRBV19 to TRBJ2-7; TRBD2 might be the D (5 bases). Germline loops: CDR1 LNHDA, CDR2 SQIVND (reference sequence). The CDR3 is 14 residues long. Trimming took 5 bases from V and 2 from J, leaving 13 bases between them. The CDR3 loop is CASSRSRDTYEQYF. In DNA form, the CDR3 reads TGTGCCAGTAGTCGGAGCCGGGATACCTACGAGCAGTACTTC.

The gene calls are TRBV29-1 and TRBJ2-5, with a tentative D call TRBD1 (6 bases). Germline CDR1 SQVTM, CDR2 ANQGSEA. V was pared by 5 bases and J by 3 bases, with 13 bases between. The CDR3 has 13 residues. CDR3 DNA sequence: TGCAGCGTTTCCCGGACAGTCGAAGAGACCCAGTACTTC. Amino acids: CSVSRTVEETQYF.

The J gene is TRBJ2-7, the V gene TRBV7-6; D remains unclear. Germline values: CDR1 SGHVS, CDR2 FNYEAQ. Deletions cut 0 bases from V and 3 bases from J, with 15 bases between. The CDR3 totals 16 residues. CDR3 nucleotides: TGTGCCAGCAGCTTAGCGGGTCGGGTTCTGGTCTACGAGCAGTACTTC. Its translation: CASSLAGRVLVYEQYF.

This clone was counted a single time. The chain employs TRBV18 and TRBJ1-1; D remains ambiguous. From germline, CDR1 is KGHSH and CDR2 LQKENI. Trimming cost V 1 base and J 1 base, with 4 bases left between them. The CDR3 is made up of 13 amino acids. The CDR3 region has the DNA TGTGCCAGCTCACCACTAGCGAACACTGAAGCTTTCTTT. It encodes CASSPLANTEAFF.

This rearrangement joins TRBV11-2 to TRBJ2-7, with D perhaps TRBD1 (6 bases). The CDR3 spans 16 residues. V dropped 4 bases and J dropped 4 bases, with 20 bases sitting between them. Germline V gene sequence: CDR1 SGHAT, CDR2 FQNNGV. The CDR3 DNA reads TGTGCCAGCAGCTCCCCGGCGGATCCCAGGGGATACGAGCAGTACTTC. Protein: CASSSPADPRGYEQYF. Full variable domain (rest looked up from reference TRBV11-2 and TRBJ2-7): EAGVAQSPRYKIIEKRQSVAFWCNPISGHATLYWYQQILGQGPKLLIQFQNNGVVDDSQLPKDRFSAERLKGVDSTLKIQPAKLEDSAVYLCASSSPADPRGYEQYFGPGTRLTVT.

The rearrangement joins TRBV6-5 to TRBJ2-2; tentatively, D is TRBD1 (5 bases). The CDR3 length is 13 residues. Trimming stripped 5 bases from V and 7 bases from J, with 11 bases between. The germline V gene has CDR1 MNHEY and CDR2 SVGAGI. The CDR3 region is CASSPRGGGELFF. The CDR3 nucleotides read TGTGCCAGCAGTCCTAGGGGTGGCGGGGAGCTGTTTTTT.

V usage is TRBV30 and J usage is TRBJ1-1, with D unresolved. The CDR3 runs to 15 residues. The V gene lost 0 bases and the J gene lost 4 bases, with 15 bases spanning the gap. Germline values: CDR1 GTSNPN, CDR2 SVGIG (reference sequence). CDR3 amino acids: CAWSVGPGHGTEAFF. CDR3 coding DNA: TGTGCCTGGAGTGTAGGTCCCGGGCACGGCACTGAAGCTTTCTTT.

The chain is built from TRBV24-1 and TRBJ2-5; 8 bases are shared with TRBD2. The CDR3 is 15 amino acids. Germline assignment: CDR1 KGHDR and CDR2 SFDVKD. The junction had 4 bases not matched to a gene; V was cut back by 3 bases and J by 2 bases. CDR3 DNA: TGTGCCACCAGTGATCGGGGGGGTTATCAAGAGACCCAGTACTTC. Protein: CATSDRGGYQETQYF.

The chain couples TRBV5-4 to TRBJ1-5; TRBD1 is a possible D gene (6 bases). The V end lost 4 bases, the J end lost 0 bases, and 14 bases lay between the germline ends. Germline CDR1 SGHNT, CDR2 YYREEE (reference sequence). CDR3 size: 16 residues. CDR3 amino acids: CASSQQGPYSNQPQHF. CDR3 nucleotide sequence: TGTGCCAGCAGCCAACAGGGACCTTATAGCAATCAGCCCCAGCATTTT.

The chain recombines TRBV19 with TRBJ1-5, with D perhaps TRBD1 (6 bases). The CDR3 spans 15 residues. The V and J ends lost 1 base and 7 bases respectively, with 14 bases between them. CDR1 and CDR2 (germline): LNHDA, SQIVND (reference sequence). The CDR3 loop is CASSIAAGGGQPQHF. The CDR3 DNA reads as TGTGCCAGTAGTATAGCCGCCGGAGGGGGGCAGCCCCAGCATTTT.

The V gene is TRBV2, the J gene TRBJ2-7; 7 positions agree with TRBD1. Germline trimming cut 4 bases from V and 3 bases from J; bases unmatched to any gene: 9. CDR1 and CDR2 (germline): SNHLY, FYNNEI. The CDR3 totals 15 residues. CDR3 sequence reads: CASSAFGTADYEQYF. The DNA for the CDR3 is TGTGCCAGCAGTGCCTTTGGGACAGCAGACTACGAGCAGTACTTC.

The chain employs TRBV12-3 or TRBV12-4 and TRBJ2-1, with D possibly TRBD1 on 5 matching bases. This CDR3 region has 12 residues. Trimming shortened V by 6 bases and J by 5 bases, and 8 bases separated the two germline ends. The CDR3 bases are TGTGCCAGCAGCCCACAGGACAATGAGCAGTTCTTC. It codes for CASSPQDNEQFF.

The CDR3 DNA follows: TGTGCCAGCAGTCTACGCGCCCCCAACGAGCAGTACTTC. Its protein is CASSLRAPNEQYF. The V and J genes are TRBV28 and TRBJ2-7, with D unresolved. The germline CDR1 and CDR2 sequences are MDHEN and SYDVKM. This CDR3 spans 13 amino acids. V lost 5 bases to trimming and J lost 5 bases, with 13 bases between them.

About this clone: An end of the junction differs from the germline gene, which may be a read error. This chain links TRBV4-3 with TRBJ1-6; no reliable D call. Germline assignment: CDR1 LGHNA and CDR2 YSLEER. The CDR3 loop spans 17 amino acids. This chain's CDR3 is CASSQEKSSWINSPPHF. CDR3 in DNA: TGCGCCAGCAGCCAAGAAAAAAGTTCCTGGATTAATTCACCCCCCCACTTT.

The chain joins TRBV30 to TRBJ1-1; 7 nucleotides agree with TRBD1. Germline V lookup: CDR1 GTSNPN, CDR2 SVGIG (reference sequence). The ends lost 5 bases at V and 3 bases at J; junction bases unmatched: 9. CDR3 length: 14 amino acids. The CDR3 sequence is CAWDYSDRDTEAFF. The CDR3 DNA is TGTGCCTGGGACTACTCAGACAGGGACACTGAAGCTTTCTTT.

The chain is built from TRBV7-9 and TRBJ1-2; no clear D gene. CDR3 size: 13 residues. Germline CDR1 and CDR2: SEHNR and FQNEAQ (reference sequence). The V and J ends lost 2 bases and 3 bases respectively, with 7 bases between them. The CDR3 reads CASSLRDYYGYTF. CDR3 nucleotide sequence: TGTGCCAGCAGCTTACGGGATTACTATGGCTACACCTTC.